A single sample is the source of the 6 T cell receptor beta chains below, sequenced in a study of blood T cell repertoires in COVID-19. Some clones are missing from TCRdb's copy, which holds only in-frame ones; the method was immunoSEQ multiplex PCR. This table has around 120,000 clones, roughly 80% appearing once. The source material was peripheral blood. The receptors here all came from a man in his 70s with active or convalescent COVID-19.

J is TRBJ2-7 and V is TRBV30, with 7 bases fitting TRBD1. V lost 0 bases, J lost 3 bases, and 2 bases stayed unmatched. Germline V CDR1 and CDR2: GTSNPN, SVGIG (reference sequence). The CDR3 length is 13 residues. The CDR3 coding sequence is TGTGCCTGGAGTGTACGGACAGGCTACGAGCAGTACTTC. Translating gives CAWSVRTGYEQYF.

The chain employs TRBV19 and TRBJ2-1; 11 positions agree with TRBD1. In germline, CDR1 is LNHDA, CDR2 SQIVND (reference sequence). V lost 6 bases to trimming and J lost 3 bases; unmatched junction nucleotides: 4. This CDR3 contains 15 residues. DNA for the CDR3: TGTGCCAGTAGACCGGGACAGGGGGTCTACAATGAGCAGTTCTTC. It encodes CASRPGQGVYNEQFF.

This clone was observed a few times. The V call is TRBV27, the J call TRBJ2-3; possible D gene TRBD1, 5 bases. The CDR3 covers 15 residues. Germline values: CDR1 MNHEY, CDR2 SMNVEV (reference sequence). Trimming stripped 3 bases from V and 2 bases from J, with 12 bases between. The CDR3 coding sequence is TGTGCCAGCAGTTTGACAGTGTACTCCACAGATACGCAGTATTTT. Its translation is CASSLTVYSTDTQYF.

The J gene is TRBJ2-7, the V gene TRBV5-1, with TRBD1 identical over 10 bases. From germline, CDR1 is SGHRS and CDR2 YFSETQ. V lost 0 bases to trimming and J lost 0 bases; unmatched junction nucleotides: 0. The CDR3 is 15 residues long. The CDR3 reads CASSLGDRGSYEQYF. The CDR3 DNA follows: TGCGCCAGCAGCTTGGGGGACAGGGGCTCCTACGAGCAGTACTTC.

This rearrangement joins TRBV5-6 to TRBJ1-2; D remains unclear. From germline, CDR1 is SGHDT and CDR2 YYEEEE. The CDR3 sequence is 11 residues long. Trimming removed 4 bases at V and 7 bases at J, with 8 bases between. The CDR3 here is CASSLRRGYTF. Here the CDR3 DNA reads TGTGCCAGCAGCCTCAGGCGTGGCTACACCTTC. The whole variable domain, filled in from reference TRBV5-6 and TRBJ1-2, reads DAGVTQSPTHLIKTRGQQVTLRCSPKSGHDTVSWYQQALGQGPQFIFQYYEEEERQRGNFPDRFSGHQFPNYSSELNVNALLLGDSALYLCASSLRRGYTFGSGTRLTVV.

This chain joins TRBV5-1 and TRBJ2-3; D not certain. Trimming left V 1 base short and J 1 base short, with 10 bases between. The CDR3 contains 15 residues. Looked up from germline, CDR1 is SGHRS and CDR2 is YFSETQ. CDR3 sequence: CASSLTALGTDTQYF. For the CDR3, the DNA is TGCGCCAGCAGCTTGACTGCCCTGGGCACAGATACGCAGTATTTT.